This T cell receptor beta chain comes out of a study of T cells in Graves' hyperthyroidism and ophthalmopathy. Whole-study findings and limits: Onset of ophthalmopathy came a median 6.5 months after the model predicted it. Blood also carried most thyroid clonotypes expanded above 0.001.

Germline CDR1 SEHNR, CDR2 FQNEAQ (reference sequence). The CDR3 has 14 amino acids. The ends were cut back, 5 bases at V and 3 bases at J, with 14 bases in the middle. Graves' hyperthyroidism showing no ophthalmopathy progression within 18 months was considered stable. An approximately 10 ml volume of fresh peripheral blood provided the PBMCs. It was RNA transcripts that yielded the amplified TCR beta CDR3 regions. HTBI primers were employed in a first-round RT-PCR of the TCR CDR3. TCRdb re-analysed the multiplex PCR reads in MiXCR, keeping a single row per CDR3 protein. This sample yields hundreds of thousands of distinct CDR3 sequences, of which more than 30% are seen a single time; 7.5% to 9.5% belongs to the top ten. This clonotype was recorded a few times. The antigen remains unidentified.

The chain couples TRBV7-9 to TRBJ2-7, with D unresolved. Sequenced material: blood. This receptor was taken from a man between 18 and 29 years old with Graves' hyperthyroidism. CDR3 loop: CASSPGDVRYEQYF. Written as DNA, the CDR3 is TGTGCCAGCAGCCCAGGTGACGTCCGCTACGAGCAGTACTTC.